This T cell receptor (beta chain) was documented in a study of blood T cell repertoires in COVID-19. Across the whole study: The cDNA or gDNA used as material had been derived from T cells, B-cell-depleted T cells, or PBMCs.

TCRdb's table, derived via immunoSEQ multiplex PCR, lists solely in-frame clones and lacks some. The repertoire holds around 250,000 clones, with approximately 86% as singletons. CDR3 size: 15 residues. The trim removed 5 bases at V and 2 bases at J, leaving 8 bases unmatched. Germline CDR1 SEHNR, CDR2 FQNEAQ (reference sequence). This TCR came from a man between 40 and 49 years old with active or convalescent COVID-19. The gene calls are TRBV7-9 and TRBJ1-1; 7 positions agree with TRBD1. Sequenced: peripheral blood. For the CDR3, the DNA is TGTGCCAGCAGCGGCACCGGGACAGCTAACACTGAAGCTTTCTTT. It yields the protein CASSGTGTANTEAFF.